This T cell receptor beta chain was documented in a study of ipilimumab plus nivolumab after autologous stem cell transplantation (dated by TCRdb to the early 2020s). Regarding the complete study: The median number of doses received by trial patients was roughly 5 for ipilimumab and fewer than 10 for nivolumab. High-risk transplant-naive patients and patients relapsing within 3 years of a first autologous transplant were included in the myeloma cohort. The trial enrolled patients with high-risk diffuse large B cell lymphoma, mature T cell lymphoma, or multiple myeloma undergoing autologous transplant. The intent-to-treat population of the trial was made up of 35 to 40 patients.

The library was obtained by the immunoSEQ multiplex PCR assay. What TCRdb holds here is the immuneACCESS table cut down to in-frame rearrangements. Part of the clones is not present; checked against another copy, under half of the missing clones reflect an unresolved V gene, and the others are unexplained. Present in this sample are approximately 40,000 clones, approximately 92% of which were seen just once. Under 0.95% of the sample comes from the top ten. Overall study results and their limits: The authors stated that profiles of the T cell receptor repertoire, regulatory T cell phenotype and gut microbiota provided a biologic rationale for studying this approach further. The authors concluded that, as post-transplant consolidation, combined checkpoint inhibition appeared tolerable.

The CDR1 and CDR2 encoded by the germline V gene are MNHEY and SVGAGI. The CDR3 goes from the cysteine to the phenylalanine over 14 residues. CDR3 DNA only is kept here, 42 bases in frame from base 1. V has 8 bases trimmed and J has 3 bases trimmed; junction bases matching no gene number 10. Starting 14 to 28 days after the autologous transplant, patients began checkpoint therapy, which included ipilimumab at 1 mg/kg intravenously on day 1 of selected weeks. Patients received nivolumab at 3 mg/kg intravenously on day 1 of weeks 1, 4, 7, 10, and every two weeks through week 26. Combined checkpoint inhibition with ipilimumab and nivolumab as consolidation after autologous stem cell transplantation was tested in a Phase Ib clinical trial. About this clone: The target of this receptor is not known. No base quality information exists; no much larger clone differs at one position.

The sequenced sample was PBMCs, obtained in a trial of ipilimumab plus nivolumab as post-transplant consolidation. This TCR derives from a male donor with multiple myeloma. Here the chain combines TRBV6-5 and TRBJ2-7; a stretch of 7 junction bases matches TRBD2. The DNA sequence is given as TGTGCCAGCTCTAAACTAGCGAGCGGCTACGAGCAGTACTTC. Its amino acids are CASSKLASGYEQYF.